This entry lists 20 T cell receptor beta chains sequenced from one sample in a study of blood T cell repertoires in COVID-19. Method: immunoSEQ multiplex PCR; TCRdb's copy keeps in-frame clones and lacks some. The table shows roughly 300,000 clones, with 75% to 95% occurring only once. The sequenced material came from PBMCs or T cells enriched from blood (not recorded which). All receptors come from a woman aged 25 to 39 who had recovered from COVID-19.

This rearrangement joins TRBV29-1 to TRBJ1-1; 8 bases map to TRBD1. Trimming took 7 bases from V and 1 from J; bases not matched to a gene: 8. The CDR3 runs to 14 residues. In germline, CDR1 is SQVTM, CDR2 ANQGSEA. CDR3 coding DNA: TGCAGCGCTGACCGGACAGGGACGAACACTGAAGCTTTCTTT. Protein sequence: CSADRTGTNTEAFF. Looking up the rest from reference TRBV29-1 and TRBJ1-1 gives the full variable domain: SAVISQKPSRDICQRGTSLTIQCQVDSQVTMMFWYRQQPGQSLTLIATANQGSEATYESGFVIDKFPISRPNLTFSTLTVSNMSPEDSSIYLCSADRTGTNTEAFFGQGTRLTVV.

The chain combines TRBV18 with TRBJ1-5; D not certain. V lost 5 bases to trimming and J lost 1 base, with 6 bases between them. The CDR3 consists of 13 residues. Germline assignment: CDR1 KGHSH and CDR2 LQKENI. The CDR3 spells CASSAESNQPQHF. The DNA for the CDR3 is TGTGCCAGCTCAGCTGAGAGCAATCAGCCCCAGCATTTT.

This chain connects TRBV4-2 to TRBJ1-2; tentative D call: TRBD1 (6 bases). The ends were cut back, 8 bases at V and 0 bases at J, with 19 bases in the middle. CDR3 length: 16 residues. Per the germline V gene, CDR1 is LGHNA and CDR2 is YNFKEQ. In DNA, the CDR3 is TGTGCCAGCGGATATGGACAGACAACCCCTAACTATGGCTACACCTTC. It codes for CASGYGQTTPNYGYTF.

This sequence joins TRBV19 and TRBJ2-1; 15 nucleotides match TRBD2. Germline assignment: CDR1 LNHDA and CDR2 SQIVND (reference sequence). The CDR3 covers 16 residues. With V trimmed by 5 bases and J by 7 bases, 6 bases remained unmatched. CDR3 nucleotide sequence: TGTGCCAGTAGTTTGTGGACTAGCGGGAGGGGGAATGAGCAGTTCTTC. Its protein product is CASSLWTSGRGNEQFF.

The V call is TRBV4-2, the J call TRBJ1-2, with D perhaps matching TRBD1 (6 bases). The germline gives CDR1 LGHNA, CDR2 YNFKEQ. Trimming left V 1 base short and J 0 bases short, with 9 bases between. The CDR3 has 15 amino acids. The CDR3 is CASSQGRTANYGYTF. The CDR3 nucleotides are TGTGCCAGCAGCCAAGGCCGGACAGCTAACTATGGCTACACCTTC.

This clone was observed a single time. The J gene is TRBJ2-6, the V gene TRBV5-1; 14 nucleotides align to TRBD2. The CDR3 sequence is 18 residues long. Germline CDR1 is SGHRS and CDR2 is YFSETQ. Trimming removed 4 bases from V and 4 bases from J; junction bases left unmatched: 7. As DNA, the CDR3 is TGCGCCAGCAGCCTGGGGGGACTAGCGGGAGAAGGGGCCAACGTCCTGACTTTC. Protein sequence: CASSLGGLAGEGANVLTF.

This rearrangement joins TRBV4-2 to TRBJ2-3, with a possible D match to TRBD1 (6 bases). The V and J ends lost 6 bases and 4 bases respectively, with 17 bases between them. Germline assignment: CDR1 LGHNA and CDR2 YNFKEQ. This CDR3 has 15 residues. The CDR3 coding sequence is TGTGCCAGCAGTCCAGGCAGGGGCTCCCCAGATACGCAGTATTTT. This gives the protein CASSPGRGSPDTQYF.

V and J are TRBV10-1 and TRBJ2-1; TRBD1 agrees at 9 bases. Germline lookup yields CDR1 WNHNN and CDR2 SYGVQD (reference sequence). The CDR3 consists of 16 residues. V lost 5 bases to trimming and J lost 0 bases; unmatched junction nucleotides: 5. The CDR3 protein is CASSLSTGGSYNEQFF. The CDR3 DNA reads TGCGCCAGCAGTCTTTCGACAGGGGGCTCCTACAATGAGCAGTTCTTC.

The CDR3 DNA sequence: TGCGCCAGCAGCTCCTATGGGGGGGCATACGAGCAGTACTTC. Its protein product is CASSSYGGAYEQYF. This chain joins TRBV5-1 and TRBJ2-7; TRBD2 might be the D (7 bases). V lost 3 bases and J 4 bases, leaving 14 bases between the germline ends. CDR1 is SGHRS, CDR2 YFSETQ, per germline. The CDR3 consists of 14 residues.

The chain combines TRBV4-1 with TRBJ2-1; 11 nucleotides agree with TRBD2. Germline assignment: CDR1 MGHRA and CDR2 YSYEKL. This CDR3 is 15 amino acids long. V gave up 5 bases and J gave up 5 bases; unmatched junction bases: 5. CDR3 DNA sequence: TGCGCCAGCAGCTTGGGACTAGCGGCACACAATGAGCAGTTCTTC. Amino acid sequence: CASSLGLAAHNEQFF.

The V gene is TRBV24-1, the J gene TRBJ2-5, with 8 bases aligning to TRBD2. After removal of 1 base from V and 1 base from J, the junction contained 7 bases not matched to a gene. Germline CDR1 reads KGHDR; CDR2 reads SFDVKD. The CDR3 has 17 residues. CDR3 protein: CATSDFEDSGVQETQYF. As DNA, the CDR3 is TGTGCCACCAGTGATTTTGAGGATAGCGGGGTCCAAGAGACCCAGTACTTC.

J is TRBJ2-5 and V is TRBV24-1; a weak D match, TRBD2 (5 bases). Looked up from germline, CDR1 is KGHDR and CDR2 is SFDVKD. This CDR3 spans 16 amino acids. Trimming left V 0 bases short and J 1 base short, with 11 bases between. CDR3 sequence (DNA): TGTGCCACCAGTGATTTGCGGGGAGTTGGCCAAGAGACCCAGTACTTC. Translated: CATSDLRGVGQETQYF.

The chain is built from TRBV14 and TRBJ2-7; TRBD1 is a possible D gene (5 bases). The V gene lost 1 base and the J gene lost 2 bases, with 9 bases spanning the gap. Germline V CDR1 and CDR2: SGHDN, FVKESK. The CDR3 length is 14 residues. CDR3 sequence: CASSQGTWPYEQYF. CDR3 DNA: TGTGCCAGCAGCCAAGGGACATGGCCCTACGAGCAGTACTTC.

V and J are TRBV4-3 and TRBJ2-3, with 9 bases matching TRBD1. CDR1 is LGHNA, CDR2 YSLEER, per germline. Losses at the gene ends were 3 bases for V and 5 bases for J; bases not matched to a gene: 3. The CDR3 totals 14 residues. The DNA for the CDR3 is TGCGCCAGCAGCCAGGGGACAGGGTTAGATACGCAGTATTTT. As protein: CASSQGTGLDTQYF.

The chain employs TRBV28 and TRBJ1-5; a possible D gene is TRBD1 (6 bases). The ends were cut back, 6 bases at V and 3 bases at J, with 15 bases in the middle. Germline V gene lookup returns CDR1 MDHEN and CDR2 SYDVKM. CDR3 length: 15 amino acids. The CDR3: CASRRDRRPNQPQHF. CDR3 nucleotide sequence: TGTGCCAGCAGACGAGACAGGCGGCCCAATCAGCCCCAGCATTTT.

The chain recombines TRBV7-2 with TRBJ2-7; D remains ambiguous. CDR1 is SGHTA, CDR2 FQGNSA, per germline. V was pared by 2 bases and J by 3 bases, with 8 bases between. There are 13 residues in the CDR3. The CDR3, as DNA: TGTGCCAGCAGCTTACAACTGAACTACGAGCAGTACTTC. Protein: CASSLQLNYEQYF.

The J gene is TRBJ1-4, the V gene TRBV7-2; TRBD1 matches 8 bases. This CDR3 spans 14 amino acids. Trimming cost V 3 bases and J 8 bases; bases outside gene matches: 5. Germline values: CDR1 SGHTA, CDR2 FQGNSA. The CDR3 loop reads CASSFDRGHEKLFF. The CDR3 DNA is TGTGCCAGCAGCTTTGACAGGGGACACGAAAAACTGTTTTTT.

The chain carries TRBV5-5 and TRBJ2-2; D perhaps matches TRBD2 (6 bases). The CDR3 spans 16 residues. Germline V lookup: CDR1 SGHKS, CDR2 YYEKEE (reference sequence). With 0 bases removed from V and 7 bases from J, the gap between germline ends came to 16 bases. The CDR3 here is CASSLASESRDGELFF. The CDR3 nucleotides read TGTGCCAGCAGCTTGGCTAGCGAGAGTCGGGACGGGGAGCTGTTTTTT.

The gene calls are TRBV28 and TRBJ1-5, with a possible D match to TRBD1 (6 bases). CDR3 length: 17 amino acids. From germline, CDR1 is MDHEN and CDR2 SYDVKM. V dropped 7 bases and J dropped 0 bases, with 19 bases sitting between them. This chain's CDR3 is CASTMGGQLYSNQPQHF. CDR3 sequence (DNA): TGTGCCAGCACCATGGGTGGACAGCTATATAGCAATCAGCCCCAGCATTTT.

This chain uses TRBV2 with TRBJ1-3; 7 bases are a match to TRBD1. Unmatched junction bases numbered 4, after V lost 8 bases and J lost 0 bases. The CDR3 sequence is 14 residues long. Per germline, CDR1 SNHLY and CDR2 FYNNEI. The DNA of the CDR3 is TGTGCCAGCGACAGGGCAAGCTCTGGAAACACCATATATTTT. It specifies CASDRASSGNTIYF. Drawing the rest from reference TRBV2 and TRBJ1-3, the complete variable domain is EPEVTQTPSHQVTQMGQEVILRCVPISNHLYFYWYRQILGQKVEFLVSFYNNEISEKSEIFDDQFSVERPDGSNFTLKIRSTKLEDSAMYFCASDRASSGNTIYFGEGSWLTVV.